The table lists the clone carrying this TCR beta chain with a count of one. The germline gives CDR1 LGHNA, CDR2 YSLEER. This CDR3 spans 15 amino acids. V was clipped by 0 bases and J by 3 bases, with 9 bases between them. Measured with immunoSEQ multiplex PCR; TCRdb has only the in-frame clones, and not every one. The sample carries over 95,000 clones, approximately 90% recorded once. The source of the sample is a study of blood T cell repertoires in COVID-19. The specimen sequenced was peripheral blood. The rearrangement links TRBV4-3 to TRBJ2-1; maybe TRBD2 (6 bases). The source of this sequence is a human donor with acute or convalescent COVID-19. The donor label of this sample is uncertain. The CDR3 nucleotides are TGCGCCAGCAGCCAAGATGGAGGGGACTACAATGAGCAGTTCTTC. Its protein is CASSQDGGDYNEQFF.